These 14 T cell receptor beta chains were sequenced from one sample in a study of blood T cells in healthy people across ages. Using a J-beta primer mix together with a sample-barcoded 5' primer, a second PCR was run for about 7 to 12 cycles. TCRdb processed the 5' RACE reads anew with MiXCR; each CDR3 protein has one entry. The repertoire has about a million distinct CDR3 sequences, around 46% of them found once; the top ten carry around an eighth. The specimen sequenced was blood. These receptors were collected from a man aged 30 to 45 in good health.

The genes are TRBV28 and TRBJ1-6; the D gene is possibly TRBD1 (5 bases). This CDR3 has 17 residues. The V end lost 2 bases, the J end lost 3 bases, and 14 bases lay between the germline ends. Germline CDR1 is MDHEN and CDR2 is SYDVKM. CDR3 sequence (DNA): TGTGCCAGCAGTTTAACCGGGACCGCAAGCTATAATTCACCCCTCCACTTT. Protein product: CASSLTGTASYNSPLHF. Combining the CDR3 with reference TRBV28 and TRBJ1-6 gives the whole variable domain DVKVTQSSRYLVKRTGEKVFLECVQDMDHENMFWYRQDPGLGLRLIYFSYDVKMKEKGDIPEGYSVSREKKERFSLILESASTNQTSMYLCASSLTGTASYNSPLHFGNGTRLTVT.

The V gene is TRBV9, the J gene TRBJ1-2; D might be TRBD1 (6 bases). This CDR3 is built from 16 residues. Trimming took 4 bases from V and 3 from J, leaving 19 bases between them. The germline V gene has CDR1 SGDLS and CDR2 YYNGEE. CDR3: CASSPRGPQGHYGYTF. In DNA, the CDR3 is TGTGCCAGCAGCCCGCGAGGACCACAGGGACACTATGGCTACACCTTC.

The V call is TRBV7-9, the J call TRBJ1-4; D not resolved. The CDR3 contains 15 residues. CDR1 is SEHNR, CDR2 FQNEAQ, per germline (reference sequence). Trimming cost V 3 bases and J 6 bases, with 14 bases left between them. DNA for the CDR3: TGTGCCAGCAGCTTGATTTGGGATGTCGATGAAAAACTGTTTTTT. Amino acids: CASSLIWDVDEKLFF. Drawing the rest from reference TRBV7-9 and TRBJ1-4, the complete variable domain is DTGVSQNPRHKITKRGQNVTFRCDPISEHNRLYWYRQTLGQGPEFLTYFQNEAQLEKSRLLSDRFSAERPKGSFSTLEIQRTEQGDSAMYLCASSLIWDVDEKLFFGSGTQLSVL.

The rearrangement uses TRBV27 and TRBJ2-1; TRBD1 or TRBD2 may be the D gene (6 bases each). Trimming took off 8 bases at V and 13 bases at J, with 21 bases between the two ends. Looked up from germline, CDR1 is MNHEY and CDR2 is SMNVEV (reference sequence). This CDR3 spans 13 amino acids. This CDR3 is CASRQRGAYIQFF. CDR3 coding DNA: TGTGCCAGCCGACAAAGGGGGGCGTACATTCAGTTCTTC.

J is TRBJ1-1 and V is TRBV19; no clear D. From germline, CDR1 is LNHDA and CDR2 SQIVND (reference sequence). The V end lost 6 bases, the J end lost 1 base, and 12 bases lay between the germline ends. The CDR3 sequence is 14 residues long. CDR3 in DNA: TGTGCCAGTAGATCTACAGATACGAACACTGAAGCTTTCTTT. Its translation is CASRSTDTNTEAFF.

The CDR3 region is CATSRDRRETQYF. In nucleotides, the CDR3 is TGTGCCACCAGCAGGGACAGACGAGAGACCCAGTACTTC. The genes are TRBV15 and TRBJ2-5, with TRBD1 as a possible D gene (6 bases). The V gene lost 3 bases and the J gene lost 4 bases, with 9 bases spanning the gap. Germline V lookup: CDR1 LNHNV, CDR2 YYDKDF (reference sequence). This CDR3 spans 13 amino acids.

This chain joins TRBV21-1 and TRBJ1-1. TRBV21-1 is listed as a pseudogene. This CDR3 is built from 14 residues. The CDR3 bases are TGTGCCAGCAGCAACTGGGCCCGGAACACTGAAGCTTTCTTT. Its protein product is CASSNWARNTEAFF.

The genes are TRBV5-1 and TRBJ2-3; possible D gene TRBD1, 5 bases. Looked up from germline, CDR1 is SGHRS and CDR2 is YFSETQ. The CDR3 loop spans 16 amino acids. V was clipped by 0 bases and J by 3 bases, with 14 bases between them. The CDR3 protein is CASSLEGHPSTDTQYF. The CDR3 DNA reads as TGCGCCAGCAGCTTGGAAGGACACCCTTCTACAGATACGCAGTATTTT.

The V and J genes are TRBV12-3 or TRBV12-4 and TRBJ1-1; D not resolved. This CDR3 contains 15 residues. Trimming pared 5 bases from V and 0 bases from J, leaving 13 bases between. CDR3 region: CASSLQPTMNTEAFF. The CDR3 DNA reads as TGTGCCAGCAGTCTCCAGCCTACCATGAACACTGAAGCTTTCTTT.

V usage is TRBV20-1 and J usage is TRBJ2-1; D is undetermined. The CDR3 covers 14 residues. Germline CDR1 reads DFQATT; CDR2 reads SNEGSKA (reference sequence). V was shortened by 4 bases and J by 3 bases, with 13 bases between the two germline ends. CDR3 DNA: TGCAGTGCTAACCCGTCCCTGATCTACAATGAGCAGTTCTTC. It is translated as CSANPSLIYNEQFF.

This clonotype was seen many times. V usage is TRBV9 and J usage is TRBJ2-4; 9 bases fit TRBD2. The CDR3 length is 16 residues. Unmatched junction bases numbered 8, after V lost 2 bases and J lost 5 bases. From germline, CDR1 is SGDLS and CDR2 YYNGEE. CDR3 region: CASSVAAGGPQNIQYF. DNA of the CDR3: TGTGCCAGCAGCGTTGCGGCGGGGGGGCCCCAAAACATTCAGTACTTC.

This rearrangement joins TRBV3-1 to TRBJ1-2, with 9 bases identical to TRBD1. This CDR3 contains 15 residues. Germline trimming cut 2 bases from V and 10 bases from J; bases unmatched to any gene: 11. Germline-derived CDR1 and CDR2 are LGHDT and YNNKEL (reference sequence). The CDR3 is CASSQQVGQGFDYTF. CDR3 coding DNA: TGTGCCAGCAGCCAACAGGTGGGACAGGGTTTTGACTACACCTTC. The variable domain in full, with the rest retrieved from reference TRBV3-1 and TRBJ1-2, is DTAVSQTPKYLVTQMGNDKSIKCEQNLGHDTMYWYKQDSKKFLKIMFSYNNKELIINETVPNRFSPKSPDKAHLNLHINSLELGDSAVYFCASSQQVGQGFDYTFGSGTRLTVV.

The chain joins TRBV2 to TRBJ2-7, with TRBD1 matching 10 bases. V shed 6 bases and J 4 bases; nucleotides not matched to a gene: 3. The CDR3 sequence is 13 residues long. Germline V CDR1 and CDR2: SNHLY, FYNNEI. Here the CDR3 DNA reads TGTGCCAGCAGGCCGGGACAGGGGTACGAGCAGTACTTC. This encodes CASRPGQGYEQYF. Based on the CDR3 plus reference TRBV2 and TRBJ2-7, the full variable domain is EPEVTQTPSHQVTQMGQEVILRCVPISNHLYFYWYRQILGQKVEFLVSFYNNEISEKSEIFDDQFSVERPDGSNFTLKIRSTKLEDSAMYFCASRPGQGYEQYFGPGTRLTVT.

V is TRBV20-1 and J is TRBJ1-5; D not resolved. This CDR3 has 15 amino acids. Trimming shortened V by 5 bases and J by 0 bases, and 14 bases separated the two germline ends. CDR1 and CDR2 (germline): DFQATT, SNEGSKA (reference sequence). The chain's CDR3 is CSASQPRGSNQPQHF. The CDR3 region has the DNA TGCAGTGCTTCTCAGCCGCGGGGTAGCAATCAGCCCCAGCATTTT.